The clone carrying this TCR beta chain came up many times. This record comes from a study of T-cell reconstitution after alpha-beta-depleted transplantation in children. Preparation of the TCRbeta library was carried out with unique molecular identifiers. One entry per CDR3 protein, called by TCRdb with MiXCR from the PCR reads. The sample carries 600,000 to 700,000 distinct CDR3 sequences, over 15% recorded once. This CDR3 contains 16 residues. V lost 2 bases and J 2 bases, leaving 15 bases between the germline ends. Germline V gene data show CDR1 as DFQATT and CDR2 as SNEGSKA (reference sequence). Source: PBMCs from the stem cell graft donor, taken from the stem cell graft. This clonotype was obtained from a human donor who donated a stem cell graft to a child with acute myeloid leukemia. V gene TRBV20-1 combines with J gene TRBJ2-2; D is perhaps TRBD1 (6 bases). The DNA of the CDR3 is TGCAGTGCTAGATTCGCCGGACAGCTAAACACCGGGGAGCTGTTTTTT. This gives the protein CSARFAGQLNTGELFF.